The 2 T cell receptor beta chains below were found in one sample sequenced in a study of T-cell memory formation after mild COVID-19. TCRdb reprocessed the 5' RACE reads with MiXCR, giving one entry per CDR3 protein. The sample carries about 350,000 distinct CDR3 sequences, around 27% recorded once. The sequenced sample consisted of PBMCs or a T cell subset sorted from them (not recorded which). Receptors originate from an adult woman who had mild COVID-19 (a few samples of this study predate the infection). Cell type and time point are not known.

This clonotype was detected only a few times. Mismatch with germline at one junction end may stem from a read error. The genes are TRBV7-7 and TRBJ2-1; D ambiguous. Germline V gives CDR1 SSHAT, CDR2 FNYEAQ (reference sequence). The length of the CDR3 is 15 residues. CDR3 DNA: TGTGCTAGCAGCTTAGGTCAAGGAAGGTTCAATGAGCAGTTCTTC. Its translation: CASSLGQGRFNEQFF.

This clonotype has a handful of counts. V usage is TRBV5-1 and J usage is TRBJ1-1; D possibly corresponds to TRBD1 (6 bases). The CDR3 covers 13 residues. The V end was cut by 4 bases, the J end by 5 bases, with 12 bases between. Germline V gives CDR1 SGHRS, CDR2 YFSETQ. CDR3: CASSRGGWTEAFF. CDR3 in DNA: TGCGCCAGCAGCCGAGGGGGGTGGACTGAAGCTTTCTTT.